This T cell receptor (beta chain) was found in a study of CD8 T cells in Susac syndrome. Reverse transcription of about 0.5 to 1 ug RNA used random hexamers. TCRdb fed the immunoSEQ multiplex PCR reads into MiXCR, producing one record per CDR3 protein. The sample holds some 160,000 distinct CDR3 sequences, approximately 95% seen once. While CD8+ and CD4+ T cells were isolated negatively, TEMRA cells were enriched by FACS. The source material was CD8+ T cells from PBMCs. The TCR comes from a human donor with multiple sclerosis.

The CDR3 DNA reads as TGCAGTGCTAGAGTCCGGCCTAATAGCAATCAGCCCCAGCATTTT. This gives the protein CSARVRPNSNQPQHF. The rearrangement uses TRBV20-1 and TRBJ1-5; D call uncertain. CDR3 length: 15 amino acids. V was pared by 1 base and J by 0 bases, with 10 bases between. Germline assignment: CDR1 DFQATT and CDR2 SNEGSKA (reference sequence).